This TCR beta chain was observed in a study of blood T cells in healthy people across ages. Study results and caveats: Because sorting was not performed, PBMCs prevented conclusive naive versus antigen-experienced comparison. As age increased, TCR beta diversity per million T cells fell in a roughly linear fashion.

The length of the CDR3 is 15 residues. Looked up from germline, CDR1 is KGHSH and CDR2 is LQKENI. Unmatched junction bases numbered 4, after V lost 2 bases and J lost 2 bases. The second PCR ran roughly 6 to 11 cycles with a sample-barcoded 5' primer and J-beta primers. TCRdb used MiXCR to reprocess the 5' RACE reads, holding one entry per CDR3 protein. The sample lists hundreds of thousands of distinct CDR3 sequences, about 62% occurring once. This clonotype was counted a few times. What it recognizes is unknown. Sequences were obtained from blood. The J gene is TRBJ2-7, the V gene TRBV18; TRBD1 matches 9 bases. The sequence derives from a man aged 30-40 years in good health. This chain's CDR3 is CASSPEGQGTYEQYF. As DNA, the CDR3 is TGTGCCAGCTCACCAGAGGGACAGGGAACCTACGAGCAGTACTTC.